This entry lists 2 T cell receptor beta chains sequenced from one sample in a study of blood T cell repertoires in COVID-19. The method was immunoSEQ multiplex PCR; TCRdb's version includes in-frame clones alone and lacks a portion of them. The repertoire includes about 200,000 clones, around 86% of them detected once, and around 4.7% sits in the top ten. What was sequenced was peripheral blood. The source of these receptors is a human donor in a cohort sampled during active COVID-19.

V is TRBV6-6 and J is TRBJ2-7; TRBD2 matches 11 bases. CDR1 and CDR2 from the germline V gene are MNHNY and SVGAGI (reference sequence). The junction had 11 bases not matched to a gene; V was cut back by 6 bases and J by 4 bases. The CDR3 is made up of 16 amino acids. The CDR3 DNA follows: TGTGCCAGCAGGCTCGCCGGGACTAGCGGATTTTACGAGCAGTACTTC. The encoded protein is CASRLAGTSGFYEQYF.

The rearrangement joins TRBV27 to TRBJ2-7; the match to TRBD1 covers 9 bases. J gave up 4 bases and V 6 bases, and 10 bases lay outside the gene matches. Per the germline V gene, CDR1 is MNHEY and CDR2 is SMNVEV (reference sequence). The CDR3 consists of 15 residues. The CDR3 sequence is CASSRLGTGIYEQYF. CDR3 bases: TGTGCCAGCAGCCGCCTTGGGACAGGGATTTACGAGCAGTACTTC.